This T cell receptor (beta chain) was retrieved from a study of shared clonotypes between healthy human individuals. Background on the study: Three CD4 naive, three CD4 memory, two CD8 naive and one CD8 memory plate were used per donor.

The CDR3 has 15 residues. The germline gives CDR1 SGHRS, CDR2 YFSETQ. J was trimmed by 1 base and V by 4 bases; bases with no gene match: 6. TCRdb's table, derived via immunoSEQ multiplex PCR, lists solely in-frame clones and lacks some. Of roughly 700,000 clones in the sample, about 74% are singletons; the top ten hold roughly 1.7%. As regards this clone: Its specificity is unknown. The sample has other DNA sequences that encode this CDR3 too.

CD45RA+ naive and CD45RA-negative memory subsets were separated from CD4+ cells. Overall study results and limits: Clonotypes not shared had lower generation probabilities than those common to all four donors. Measured sharing among donors was expected to vary with sequencing depth.

The rearrangement uses TRBV5-1 and TRBJ1-1, with 8 bases matching TRBD1. The sequence was collected from a woman younger than 45 in good health. Sample: memory CD4+ T cells sorted from blood. The subset: CD45RA-negative fraction. CDR3 protein: CASSPWTGTNTEAFF. The CDR3 DNA sequence: TGCGCCAGCAGCCCGTGGACAGGGACGAACACTGAAGCTTTCTTT.